The sequence of this TCR beta chain was determined in a study of T cell responses to AZD1222 COVID-19 vaccine (dated by TCRdb to the early 2020s). Background for the entire study: Because spike-specific TCR depth and breadth did not differ between the two schedules, AZD1222 recipients who got a second dose at roughly 4 weeks were pooled with those who got a second dose at roughly 12 weeks. A total of approximately 230 trial participants underwent TCR sequencing, of whom 207 received two doses of AZD1222 and some 26 received two doses of the MenACWY control vaccine. Trial participants were enrolled by age into 18-55, 56-69 and 70-plus year subgroups, with approximately 150, 28 and 58 TCR-sequenced participants respectively. The research as a whole found: Reportedly, close to half of the unique spike-specific TCRs recognized epitopes lying outside the regions that are mutated in the B.1.351 and B.1.1.7 variants. No day 14 peak-response samples were available, so repertoires were characterized only after the peak T cell response. The vaccine-associated CD4 TCRs covered the entire spike protein, and the dominant responses fell in regions 160-218 and 743-854. After two AZD1222 doses, spike-specific TCR breadth and depth were significantly higher than at day 0 and than in MenACWY recipients. The 56-69-year group was small, and its depth increase did not reach significance, likely because of low power. Participants were mostly white British, with more females than males. The authors suggested clonal diversity may have been underestimated. Conclusions about previously exposed vaccinees are limited because only a handful of AZD1222 recipients were SARS-CoV-2 seropositive at baseline.

On this clone itself: No antigen is known for it. Per-base quality was not reported, and no clone a single base away is much larger than it.

The time point label here, explained by the study, means: baseline before first vaccination. Vaccinee samples were obtained from the UK trials COV001 and COV002, which included a single-blind randomized controlled phase 2/3 trial of AZD1222 (ChAdOx1 nCoV-19) in healthy adults. For TCRbeta chain sequencing, PBMC samples were collected from trial participants at day 0 and at day 28 after the second dose. The CDR3 regions of human TCRbeta chains were subjected to immunosequencing. On the study's bioinformatics: TCRs in the repertoires were compared against a reference library of SARS-CoV-2-specific TCRs that had been generated with the MIRA antigen-specificity platform. Breadth meant the fraction of unique TCRs that were SARS-CoV-2-associated, whereas depth meant the fraction of total T cells that were SARS-CoV-2-associated. Using the MIRA data, each spike-specific TCR was assigned both to the spike region to which the TCR was reactive and to a CD4 or CD8 class. Log10-transformed breadth and depth values were compared by one-way ANOVA with Sidak's multiple comparisons tests. What TCRdb holds here is the immuneACCESS table cut down to in-frame rearrangements. Part of the clones is not present; checked against another copy, under half of the missing clones reflect an unresolved V gene, and the others are unexplained. V, J and clone size derive from that table, while D and trimming were established from the DNA sequence. The sample table holds fewer than 150,000 clones, of which about 85% were seen once. Over 5% of the sample rests with the top ten.

The specimen comprised peripheral blood, sampled on day 0 of AZD1222 vaccination. The sequence came from an adult in good health.

This receptor has the CDR3 CASSPDGLAGETQYF. The DNA sequence reads TGTGCCAGCAGCCCGGACGGACTAGCTGGGGAGACCCAGTACTTC. In this chain, TRBV6-5 is recombined with TRBJ2-5; TRBD2 matches 8 bases in the middle. CDR1 and CDR2, per the germline V gene, are MNHEY and SVGAGI. Counted from cysteine to phenylalanine, this CDR3 has 15 amino acids. Just the 45-base CDR3 DNA is kept, in frame starting at base 1. At the junction V is shortened by 6 bases and J by 5 bases; bases outside the gene matches: 11.